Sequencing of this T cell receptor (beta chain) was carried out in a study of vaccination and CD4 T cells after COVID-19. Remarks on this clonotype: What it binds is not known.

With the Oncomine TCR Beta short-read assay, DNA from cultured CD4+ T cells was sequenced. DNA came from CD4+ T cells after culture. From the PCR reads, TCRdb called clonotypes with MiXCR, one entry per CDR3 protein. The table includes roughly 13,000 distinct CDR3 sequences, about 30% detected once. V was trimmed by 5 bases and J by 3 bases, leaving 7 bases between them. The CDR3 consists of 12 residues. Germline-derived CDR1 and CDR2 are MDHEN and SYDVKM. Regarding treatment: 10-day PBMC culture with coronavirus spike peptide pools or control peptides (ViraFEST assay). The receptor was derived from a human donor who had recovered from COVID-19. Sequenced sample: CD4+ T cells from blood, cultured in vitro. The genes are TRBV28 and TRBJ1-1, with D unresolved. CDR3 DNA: TGTGCCAGCAGTGCAGGATACACTGAAGCTTTCTTT. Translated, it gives CASSAGYTEAFF.